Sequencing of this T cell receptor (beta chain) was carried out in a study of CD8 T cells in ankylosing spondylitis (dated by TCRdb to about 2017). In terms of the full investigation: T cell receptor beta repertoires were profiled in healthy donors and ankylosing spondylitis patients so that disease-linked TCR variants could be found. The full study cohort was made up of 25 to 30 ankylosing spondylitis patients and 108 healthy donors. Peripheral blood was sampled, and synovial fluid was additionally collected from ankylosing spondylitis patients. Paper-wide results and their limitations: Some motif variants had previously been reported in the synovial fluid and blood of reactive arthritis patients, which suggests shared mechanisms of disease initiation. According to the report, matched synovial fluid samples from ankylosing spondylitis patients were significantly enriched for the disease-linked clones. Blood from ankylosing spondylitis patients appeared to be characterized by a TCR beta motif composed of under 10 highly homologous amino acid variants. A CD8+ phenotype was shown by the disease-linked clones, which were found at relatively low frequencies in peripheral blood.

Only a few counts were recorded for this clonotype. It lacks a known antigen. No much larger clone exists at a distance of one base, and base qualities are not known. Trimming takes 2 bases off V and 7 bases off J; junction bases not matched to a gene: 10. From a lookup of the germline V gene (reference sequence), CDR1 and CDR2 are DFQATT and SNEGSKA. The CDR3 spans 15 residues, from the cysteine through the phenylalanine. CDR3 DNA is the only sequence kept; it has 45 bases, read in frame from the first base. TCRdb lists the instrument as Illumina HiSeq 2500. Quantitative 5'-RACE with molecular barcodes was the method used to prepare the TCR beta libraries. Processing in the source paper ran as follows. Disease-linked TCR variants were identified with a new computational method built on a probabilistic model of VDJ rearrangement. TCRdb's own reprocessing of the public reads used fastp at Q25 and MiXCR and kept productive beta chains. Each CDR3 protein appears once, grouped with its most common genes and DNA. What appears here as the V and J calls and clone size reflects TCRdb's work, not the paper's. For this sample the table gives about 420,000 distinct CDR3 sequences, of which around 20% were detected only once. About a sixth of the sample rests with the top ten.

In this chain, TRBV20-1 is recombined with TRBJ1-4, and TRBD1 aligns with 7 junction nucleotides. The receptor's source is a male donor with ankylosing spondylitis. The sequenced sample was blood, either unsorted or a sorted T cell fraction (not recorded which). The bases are TGCAGTGCTAGACGGGAGACAGGGTCTTCTGAAAAACTGTTTTTT. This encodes CSARRETGSSEKLFF.